The clone carrying this T cell receptor beta chain was observed many times. The antigen is unknown. The data stem from a study of T cell repertoires in cytomegalovirus infection. Regarding the study as a whole: The response measured ex vivo was dominated by TCR beta clonotypes (HLA-C-restricted and CMV-specific).

V shed 6 bases and J shed 3 bases, with 11 bases lying between them. Germline CDR1 MNHNY, CDR2 SVGAGI (reference sequence). CDR3 length equals 13 residues. TCRdb re-called the reads with MiXCR, one entry per CDR3 protein. Of 200,000 to 300,000 distinct CDR3 sequences listed, about 7% are singletons. The TCR comes from a human donor in good health (CMV status not recorded). Some clones in this sample may be carry-over from other donors' samples. Specimen: PBMCs. The chain joins TRBV6-6 to TRBJ1-1; weak D call: TRBD1 (5 bases). The DNA for the CDR3 is TGTGCCAGCAGAAAGGGAGGGGACACTGAAGCTTTCTTT. Protein sequence: CASRKGGDTEAFF.